The 27 T cell receptor beta chains listed next were all sequenced from one sample in a study of T cell responses to AZD1222 COVID-19 vaccine. Sequencing was performed with immunoSEQ multiplex PCR; in TCRdb, only in-frame clones are kept and a portion is missing. This repertoire shows approximately 150,000 clones, approximately 88% found once; its top ten account for around 0.99%. This specimen was peripheral blood, taken 28 days after the second AZD1222 dose. Receptor source: an adult who received the AZD1222 COVID-19 vaccine.

The chain combines TRBV10-1 with TRBJ2-2; TRBD1 matches 7 bases. Trimming took 6 bases from V and 2 from J; bases not matched to a gene: 12. Germline-derived CDR1 and CDR2 are WNHNN and SYGVQD (reference sequence). The CDR3 has 17 amino acids. CDR3: CASSPTGPLFNTGELFF. For the CDR3, the DNA is TGCGCCAGCAGCCCGACAGGGCCTCTCTTTAACACCGGGGAGCTGTTTTTT.

The chain combines TRBV5-4 with TRBJ2-5; D not resolved. Germline V lookup: CDR1 SGHNT, CDR2 YYREEE (reference sequence). CDR3 size: 14 residues. Trimming cost V 1 base and J 0 bases, with 7 bases left between them. Here the CDR3 DNA reads TGTGCCAGCAGCTTGAGTCAGAACCAAGAGACCCAGTACTTC. It is translated as CASSLSQNQETQYF.

V is TRBV6-2 or TRBV6-3 and J is TRBJ1-5; maybe TRBD1 (5 bases). V dropped 5 bases and J dropped 4 bases, with 9 bases sitting between them. This CDR3 spans 13 amino acids. Germline CDR1 MNHEY, CDR2 SVGEGT. The CDR3 spells CASSPTENQPQHF. The CDR3, as DNA: TGTGCCAGCAGTCCGACAGAAAATCAGCCCCAGCATTTT.

The gene calls are TRBV5-1 and TRBJ2-5; 15 bases are a match to TRBD2. The V and J ends lost 0 bases and 5 bases, in that order; junction bases with no gene match: 2. Germline V gene data show CDR1 as SGHRS and CDR2 as YFSETQ. The CDR3 sequence is 16 residues long. The DNA for the CDR3 is TGCGCCAGCAGCTTGGGGGGGACTAGCGGGGGGGAGACCCAGTACTTC. This sequence encodes CASSLGGTSGGETQYF.

The rearrangement uses TRBV20-1 and TRBJ1-3, with D maybe TRBD1 (5 bases). The CDR3 consists of 13 residues. Germline V CDR1 and CDR2: DFQATT, SNEGSKA (reference sequence). With 3 bases removed from V and 4 bases from J, the gap between germline ends came to 10 bases. DNA of the CDR3: TGCAGTGCTAGTGGGTCAGGGGGAAACACCATATATTTT. Amino acid sequence: CSASGSGGNTIYF.

The chain couples TRBV5-4 to TRBJ1-6; D is possibly TRBD1 (5 bases). This CDR3 has 13 residues. Germline assignment: CDR1 SGHNT and CDR2 YYREEE (reference sequence). V gave up 4 bases and J gave up 14 bases, with 16 bases separating them. CDR3 residues: CASSQSGGRALHF. CDR3 nucleotides: TGTGCCAGCAGCCAGAGTGGGGGGAGGGCCCTCCACTTT. The entire variable domain, with the rest obtained from reference TRBV5-4 and TRBJ1-6, is as follows: ETGVTQSPTHLIKTRGQQVTLRCSSQSGHNTVSWYQQALGQGPQFIFQYYREEENGRGNFPPRFSGLQFPNYSSELNVNALELDDSALYLCASSQSGGRALHFGNGTRLTVT.

The chain employs TRBV6-2 or TRBV6-3 and TRBJ2-7; tentative D call: TRBD2 (5 bases). Germline assignment: CDR1 MNHEY and CDR2 SVGEGT. CDR3 size: 14 residues. Trimming left V 0 bases short and J 6 bases short, with 12 bases between. The CDR3 protein is CASSYSIPGVEQYF. The CDR3 DNA reads TGTGCCAGCAGTTACTCGATTCCCGGGGTCGAGCAGTACTTC.

The J gene is TRBJ1-1, the V gene TRBV18; possible D gene TRBD1, 5 bases. CDR1 is KGHSH and CDR2 is LQKENI in the germline V gene. The CDR3 extends over 13 amino acids. V was clipped by 5 bases and J by 3 bases, with 10 bases between them. CDR3 nucleotide sequence: TGTGCCAGCTCAACCCAGGGTTACACTGAAGCTTTCTTT. The encoded protein is CASSTQGYTEAFF. Full variable domain (missing parts from reference TRBV18 and TRBJ1-1): NAGVMQNPRHLVRRRGQEARLRCSPMKGHSHVYWYRQLPEEGLKFMVYLQKENIIDESGMPKERFSAEFPKEGPSILRIQQVVRGDSAAYFCASSTQGYTEAFFGQGTRLTVV.

The V and J genes are TRBV3-1 (or the pseudogene TRBV3-2) and TRBJ1-2, with no clear D. The CDR3 has 15 amino acids. Germline CDR1 is LGHDT and CDR2 is YNNKEL (reference sequence). The V and J ends lost 0 bases and 4 bases respectively, with 12 bases between them. The CDR3 bases are TGTGCCAGCAGCCAAGAGCGAAAGGATGGCTATGGCTACACCTTC. This translates into CASSQERKDGYGYTF.

The J gene is TRBJ1-4, the V gene TRBV4-1, with D possibly being TRBD1 (5 bases). CDR1 MGHRA and CDR2 YSYEKL come from the germline V gene. V gave up 5 bases and J gave up 8 bases, with 21 bases separating them. The length of the CDR3 is 16 residues. The CDR3 loop is CASSLLSTGYREKLFF. The DNA for the CDR3 is TGCGCCAGCAGCTTGCTATCAACAGGCTATCGGGAAAAACTGTTTTTT.

This chain connects TRBV6-5 to TRBJ1-2; TRBD1 is a possible D gene (5 bases). The CDR3 runs 16 residues. The V end lost 2 bases, the J end lost 4 bases, and 17 bases lay between the germline ends. Per the germline V gene, CDR1 is MNHEY and CDR2 is SVGAGI. The CDR3 nucleotides read TGTGCCAGCAGTTACGGAGTCTTTGGACACTCCTATGGCTACACCTTC. Translating it yields CASSYGVFGHSYGYTF.

This chain uses TRBV6-5 with TRBJ1-2; 8 nucleotides align to TRBD1. Germline V gene lookup returns CDR1 MNHEY and CDR2 SVGAGI. The CDR3 contains 16 residues. V lost 0 bases to trimming and J lost 8 bases; unmatched junction nucleotides: 11. CDR3 nucleotides: TGTGCCAGCAGTTACTCGAGTAGCAGGGGGCGATGGGGCTACACCTTC. This translates into CASSYSSSRGRWGYTF.

The V call is TRBV6-5, the J call TRBJ1-3; D uncertain. Germline assignment: CDR1 MNHEY and CDR2 SVGAGI. The CDR3 is 16 amino acids. With 2 bases removed from V and 0 bases from J, the gap between germline ends came to 11 bases. This CDR3 is CASSYGQANSGNTIYF. The CDR3 coding sequence is TGTGCCAGCAGTTACGGGCAGGCGAACTCTGGAAACACCATATATTTT.

This clone showed up just a few times. The chain couples TRBV27 to TRBJ1-1, with D unclear. Trimming took 7 bases from V and 4 from J, leaving 16 bases between them. CDR1 and CDR2 (germline): MNHEY, SMNVEV (reference sequence). The CDR3 has 14 amino acids. This CDR3 reads CASIPLPGFTEAFF. CDR3 in DNA: TGTGCCAGCATCCCTTTGCCGGGGTTCACTGAAGCTTTCTTT.

This clone showed up just once. This chain joins TRBV21-1 and TRBJ1-2. TRBV21-1 is tagged as a pseudogene. The CDR3 runs to 16 residues. This CDR3 reads CASSKTEHHTNYGYTF. The CDR3 DNA is TGTGCCAGCAGCAAAACGGAACACCACACTAACTATGGCTACACCTTC.

The V and J genes are TRBV27 and TRBJ1-2; D is unclear. V was shortened by 5 bases and J by 8 bases, with 12 bases between the two germline ends. This CDR3 comprises 12 residues. CDR1 is MNHEY, CDR2 SMNVEV, per germline (reference sequence). The CDR3 sequence is CASSPSGTGYTF. CDR3 DNA sequence: TGTGCCAGCAGTCCGTCGGGTACGGGCTACACCTTC.

This clone is a singleton in its sample. V is TRBV12-5 and J is TRBJ2-2; either TRBD1 or TRBD2 may supply D (5 bases each). The CDR3 runs to 16 residues. Germline CDR1 reads LGHNT; CDR2 reads FRNRAP. V was shortened by 3 bases and J by 3 bases, with 14 bases between the two germline ends. CDR3 amino acids: CASGFGTVVDTGELFF. CDR3 nucleotides: TGTGCTAGTGGTTTCGGGACCGTAGTGGACACCGGGGAGCTGTTTTTT.

J is TRBJ1-2 and V is TRBV18; 7 positions agree with TRBD1. Germline V gives CDR1 KGHSH, CDR2 LQKENI. Trimming removed 2 bases from V and 6 bases from J; junction bases left unmatched: 9. The CDR3 is 15 amino acids. DNA of the CDR3: TGTGCCAGCTCACCATTACAGGGGAACTTAAATGGCTACACCTTC. Protein sequence: CASSPLQGNLNGYTF.

This sequence joins TRBV5-1 and TRBJ2-5; 7 positions match TRBD2. This CDR3 is 16 amino acids long. J lost 2 bases, V lost 0 bases, and 7 bases had no gene match. Germline V lookup: CDR1 SGHRS, CDR2 YFSETQ. This chain's CDR3 is CASSLGLAEPQETQYF. CDR3 nucleotides: TGCGCCAGCAGCTTGGGGCTAGCGGAGCCTCAAGAGACCCAGTACTTC.

The chain uses TRBV5-3 and TRBJ1-5; TRBD1 might be the D (6 bases). TRBV5-3 is assigned to the ORF class and has an uncertain function. V was cut by 3 bases and J by 7 bases, with 11 bases left in between. The CDR3 sequence is 13 residues long. The CDR3 DNA reads as TGTGCCAGAAGCTCGACAGGACAGCAGCCCCAGCATTTT. It is translated as CARSSTGQQPQHF.

V gene TRBV3-1 (or the pseudogene TRBV3-2) combines with J gene TRBJ2-1; possible D gene TRBD1, 5 bases. Germline CDR1 is LGHDT and CDR2 is YNNKEL (reference sequence). The CDR3 has 14 amino acids. V was pared by 0 bases and J by 7 bases, with 10 bases between. The CDR3 loop reads CASSQERQLNEQFF. CDR3 sequence (DNA): TGTGCCAGCAGCCAAGAAAGACAGCTGAATGAGCAGTTCTTC.

V and J are TRBV9 and TRBJ1-2; D remains ambiguous. Per germline, CDR1 SGDLS and CDR2 YYNGEE. The length of the CDR3 is 14 residues. V was clipped by 0 bases and J by 4 bases, with 10 bases between them. CDR3 sequence: CASSVAQQSYGYTF. The CDR3 DNA follows: TGTGCCAGCAGCGTAGCTCAACAGTCCTATGGCTACACCTTC.

The rearrangement links TRBV6-2 or TRBV6-3 to TRBJ1-5, with 7 bases identical to TRBD1. CDR3 size: 15 residues. CDR1 MNHEY and CDR2 SVGEGT come from the germline V gene. V gave up 5 bases and J gave up 4 bases; unmatched junction bases: 8. CDR3 in amino acids: CASSPGQIENQPQHF. The CDR3 DNA reads as TGTGCCAGCAGTCCGGGACAGATCGAAAATCAGCCCCAGCATTTT.

This sequence joins TRBV9 and TRBJ2-7; tentatively, D is TRBD1 or TRBD2 (7 bases each). This CDR3 is 15 amino acids long. V was clipped by 4 bases and J by 5 bases, with 19 bases between them. The germline V gene encodes CDR1 SGDLS and CDR2 YYNGEE. The CDR3 sequence: CASSTQGGFSHEQYF. CDR3 sequence (DNA): TGTGCCAGCAGCACCCAGGGGGGGTTTAGTCACGAGCAGTACTTC.

This chain links TRBV18 with TRBJ2-3; D assignment may be TRBD1 or TRBD2 (5 bases each). The V end was cut by 3 bases, the J end by 7 bases, with 23 bases between. CDR1 is KGHSH, CDR2 LQKENI, per germline. This CDR3 contains 17 residues. The CDR3, as DNA: TGTGCCAGCTCACCGGGGCCTCCCGGTATCGAGGGCCATACGCAGTATTTT. This encodes CASSPGPPGIEGHTQYF.

In its sample, this clone was seen once. The V gene is TRBV4-1, the J gene TRBJ1-6, with 10 positions matching TRBD1. This CDR3 has 20 residues. Germline V gene data show CDR1 as MGHRA and CDR2 as YSYEKL. Trimming removed 4 bases from V and 0 bases from J; junction bases left unmatched: 12. In DNA, the CDR3 is TGCGCCAGCAGCCGACTTCCCGGGACAGGGGCCCGCTCCTATAATTCACCCCTCCACTTT. Its translation is CASSRLPGTGARSYNSPLHF.

This rearrangement joins TRBV30 to TRBJ1-3, with 8 bases fitting TRBD1. The germline V gene encodes CDR1 GTSNPN and CDR2 SVGIG (reference sequence). V lost 3 bases to trimming and J lost 0 bases; unmatched junction nucleotides: 4. CDR3 length: 15 amino acids. The CDR3 sequence: CAWRQGDYSGNTIYF. In nucleotides, the CDR3 is TGTGCCTGGAGACAGGGGGACTACTCTGGAAACACCATATATTTT.